The clone carrying this TCR beta chain occurred many times. The antigen is not known. The sample is drawn from a study of T-cell memory formation after mild COVID-19. Study-wide results and limits: There was a balanced CD4/CD8 profile in clones contracting day 15 to 85, and later expanders leaned CD4+. Contracting clones localized mainly to CM and EM when CD4+ and mainly to EMRA when CD8+.

CDR3 length equals 11 residues. The germline CDR1 and CDR2 sequences are DFQATT and SNEGSKA (reference sequence). V dropped 1 base and J dropped 7 bases, with 7 bases sitting between them. TCRdb re-called the 5' RACE reads through MiXCR, storing one row per CDR3 protein. The repertoire holds 500,000 to 600,000 distinct CDR3 sequences, around 17% seen once, with about 12% in the top ten. The chain combines TRBV20-1 with TRBJ1-2; tentative D call: TRBD1 (5 bases). Sequenced: PBMCs or a T cell subset sorted from them (not recorded which). This TCR derives from an adult woman who had mild COVID-19 (a few samples of this study predate the infection). Cell type and time point are not known. Here the CDR3 reads CSARAGVGYTF. CDR3 nucleotide sequence: TGCAGTGCTAGAGCGGGGGTTGGCTACACCTTC.